This TCR beta chain originates from a study of early T cells in non-severe SARS-CoV-2 infection. Whole-study findings and limits: Matches to VDJdb favored anti-spike CD8 responses and missed private and CD4 specificities.

The table lists this clonotype with a few counts. Its antigen remains unidentified. The CDR3 sequence is 15 residues long. The V gene's germline CDR1 is SEHNR and CDR2 FQNEAQ (reference sequence). V lost 4 bases to trimming and J lost 1 base, with 13 bases between them. Each CDR3 protein gets one entry after TCRdb re-called the 5' RACE reads with MiXCR. The repertoire has 90,000 to 120,000 distinct CDR3 sequences, roughly 10% of them found once; the top ten carry roughly 7.1%. The rearrangement joins TRBV7-9 to TRBJ2-5; D may be TRBD1 (6 bases). This sequence originates from an adult who was a healthcare worker with PCR-confirmed SARS-CoV-2 infection or an uninfected control (not recorded which). The source material was whole blood. CDR3 sequence (DNA): TGTGCCAGCAGCTCCCTCACAGGGACCCAAGAGACCCAGTACTTC. Its translation: CASSSLTGTQETQYF.